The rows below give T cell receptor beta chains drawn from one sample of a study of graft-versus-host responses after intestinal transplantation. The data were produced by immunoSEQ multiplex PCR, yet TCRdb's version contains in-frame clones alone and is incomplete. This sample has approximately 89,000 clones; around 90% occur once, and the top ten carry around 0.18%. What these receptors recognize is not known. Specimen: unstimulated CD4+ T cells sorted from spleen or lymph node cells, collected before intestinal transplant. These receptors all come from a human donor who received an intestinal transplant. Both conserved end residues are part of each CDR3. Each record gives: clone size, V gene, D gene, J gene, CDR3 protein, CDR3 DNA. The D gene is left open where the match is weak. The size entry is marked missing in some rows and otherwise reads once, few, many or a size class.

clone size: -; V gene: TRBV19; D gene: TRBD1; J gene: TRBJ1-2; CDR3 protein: CASRRGQAANYGYTF; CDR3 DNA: TGTGCCAGTAGAAGGGGACAGGCAGCTAACTATGGCTACACCTTC
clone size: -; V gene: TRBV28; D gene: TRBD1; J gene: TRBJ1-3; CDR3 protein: CASRLWGGDRSFGNTIYF; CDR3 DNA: TGTGCCAGCAGGCTTTGGGGGGGGGACAGGTCGTTCGGAAACACCATATATTTT
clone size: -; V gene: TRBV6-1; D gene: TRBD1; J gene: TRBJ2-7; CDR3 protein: CASSDQWTGVPYEQYF; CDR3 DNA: TGTGCCAGCAGTGACCAATGGACAGGCGTTCCCTACGAGCAGTACTTC
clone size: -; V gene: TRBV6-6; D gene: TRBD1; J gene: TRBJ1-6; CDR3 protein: CASSYSDRPNSPLHF; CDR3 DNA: TGTGCCAGCAGTTACTCGGACAGGCCCAATTCACCCCTCCACTTT
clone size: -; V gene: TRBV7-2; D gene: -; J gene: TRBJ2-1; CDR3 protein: CASSLVSANEQFF; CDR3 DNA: TGTGCCAGCAGCTTAGTGAGCGCCAATGAGCAGTTCTTC
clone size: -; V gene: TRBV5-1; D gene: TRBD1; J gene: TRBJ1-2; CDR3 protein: CASSRSQTGDYGYTF; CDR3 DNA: TGCGCCAGCAGCCGAAGCCAGACAGGGGACTATGGCTACACCTTC
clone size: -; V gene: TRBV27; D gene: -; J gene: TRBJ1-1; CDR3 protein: CASSQYRDTEAFF; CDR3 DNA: TGTGCCAGCAGTCAATACAGGGACACTGAAGCTTTCTTT
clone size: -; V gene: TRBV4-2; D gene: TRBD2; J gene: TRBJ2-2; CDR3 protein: CASSQSLAGGTGELFF; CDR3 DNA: TGTGCCAGCAGCCAAAGCCTAGCGGGAGGCACCGGGGAGCTGTTTTTT
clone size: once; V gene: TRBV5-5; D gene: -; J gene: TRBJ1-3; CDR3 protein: CASSFTGSNTIYF; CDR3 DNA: TGTGCCAGCAGCTTCACAGGGAGTAACACCATATATTTT
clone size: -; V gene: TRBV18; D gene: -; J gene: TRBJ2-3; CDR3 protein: CASSPTVGSGTDTQYF; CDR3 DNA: TGTGCCAGCTCACCGACGGTAGGGAGTGGCACAGATACGCAGTATTTT
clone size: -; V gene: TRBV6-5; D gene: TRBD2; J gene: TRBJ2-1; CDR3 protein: CASSYWTSETNEQFF; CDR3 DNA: TGTGCCAGCAGTTACTGGACTAGCGAGACCAATGAGCAGTTCTTC
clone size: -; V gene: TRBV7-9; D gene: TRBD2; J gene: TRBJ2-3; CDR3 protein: CASSMTTSGADTQYF; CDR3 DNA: TGTGCCAGCAGTATGACGACTAGCGGAGCTGATACGCAGTATTTT
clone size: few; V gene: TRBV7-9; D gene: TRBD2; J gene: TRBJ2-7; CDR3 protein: CASSLGRSAGDFYEQYF; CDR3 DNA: TGTGCCAGCAGCTTAGGAAGATCAGCGGGAGATTTCTACGAGCAGTACTTC
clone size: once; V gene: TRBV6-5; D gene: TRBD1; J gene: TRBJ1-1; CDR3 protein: CASSRDRGKPTEAFF; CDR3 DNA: TGTGCCAGCAGTAGGGACAGGGGGAAACCCACTGAAGCTTTCTTT
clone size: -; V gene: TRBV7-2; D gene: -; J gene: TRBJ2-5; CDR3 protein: CASSWRWGEYQETQYF; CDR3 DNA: TGTGCCAGCAGCTGGCGATGGGGGGAGTACCAAGAGACCCAGTACTTC
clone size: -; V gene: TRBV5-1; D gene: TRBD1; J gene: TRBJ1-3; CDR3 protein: CASSSRTGEAGNTIYF; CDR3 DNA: TGCGCCAGCAGCTCAAGGACAGGAGAGGCTGGAAACACCATATATTTT
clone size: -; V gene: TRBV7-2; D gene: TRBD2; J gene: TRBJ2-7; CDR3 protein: CASSPLAGGSGEQYF; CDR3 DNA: TGTGCCAGCAGCCCTCTAGCGGGGGGATCCGGCGAGCAGTACTTC
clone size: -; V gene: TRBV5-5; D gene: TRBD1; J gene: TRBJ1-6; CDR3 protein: CASSLSGGANNSPLHF; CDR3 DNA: TGTGCCAGCAGCTTGTCAGGGGGCGCCAATAATTCACCCCTCCACTTT
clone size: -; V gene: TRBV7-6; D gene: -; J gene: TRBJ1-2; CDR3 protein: CASSLGQGYGYTF; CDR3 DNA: TGTGCCAGCAGCTTGGGACAAGGCTATGGCTACACCTTC
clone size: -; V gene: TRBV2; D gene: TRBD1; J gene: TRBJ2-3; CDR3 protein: CASSAGTGGRDTQYF; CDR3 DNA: TGTGCCAGCAGTGCAGGTACAGGGGGCCGAGATACGCAGTATTTT
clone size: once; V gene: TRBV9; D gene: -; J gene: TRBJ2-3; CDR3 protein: CASSGGLSTDTQYF; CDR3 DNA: TGTGCCAGCAGCGGGGGACTTAGCACAGATACGCAGTATTTT
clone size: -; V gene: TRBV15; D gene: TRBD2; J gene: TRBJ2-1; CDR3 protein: CATSRGKGPSGMRHEQFF; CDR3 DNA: TGTGCCACCAGCAGAGGAAAGGGGCCTAGCGGGATGAGGCATGAGCAGTTCTTC
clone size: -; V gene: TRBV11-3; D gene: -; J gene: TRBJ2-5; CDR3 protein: CASSQYYGFQETQYF; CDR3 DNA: TGTGCCAGCAGCCAATATTACGGGTTCCAAGAGACCCAGTACTTC
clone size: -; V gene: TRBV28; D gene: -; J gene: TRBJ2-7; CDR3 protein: CASSLAGLYEQYF; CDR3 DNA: TGTGCCAGCAGTTTAGCGGGCCTCTACGAGCAGTACTTC
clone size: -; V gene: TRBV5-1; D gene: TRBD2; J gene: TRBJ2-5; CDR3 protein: CASSPGIAGDQETQYF; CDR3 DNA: TGCGCCAGCAGCCCCGGGATAGCGGGGGACCAAGAGACCCAGTACTTC
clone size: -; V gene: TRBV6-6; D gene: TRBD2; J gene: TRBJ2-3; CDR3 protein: CASSYTSGGYTDTQYF; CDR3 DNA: TGTGCCAGCAGTTATACTAGCGGGGGGTACACAGATACGCAGTATTTT
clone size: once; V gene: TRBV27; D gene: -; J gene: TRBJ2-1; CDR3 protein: CASSLGSAGSSYNEQFF; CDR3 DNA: TGTGCCAGCAGTTTAGGGTCGGCGGGGAGCTCCTACAATGAGCAGTTCTTC
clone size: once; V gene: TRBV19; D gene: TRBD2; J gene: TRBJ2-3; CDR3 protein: CASSRLAVTDTQYF; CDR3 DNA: TGTGCCAGTAGCCGGCTAGCGGTCACAGATACGCAGTATTTT
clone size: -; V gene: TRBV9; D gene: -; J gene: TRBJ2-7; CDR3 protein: CASSAGTQRPPGGQYF; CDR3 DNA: TGTGCCAGCAGCGCCGGAACGCAGCGGCCCCCGGGTGGGCAGTACTTC
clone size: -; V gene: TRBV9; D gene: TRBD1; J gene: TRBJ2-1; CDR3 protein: CASSGQGASYNEQFF; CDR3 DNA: TGTGCCAGCAGCGGACAGGGGGCAAGCTACAATGAGCAGTTCTTC
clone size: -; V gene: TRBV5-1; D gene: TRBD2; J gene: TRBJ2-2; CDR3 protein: CASSLSSGGTGELFF; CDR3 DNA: TGCGCCAGCAGCTTGAGTAGCGGGGGCACCGGGGAGCTGTTTTTT
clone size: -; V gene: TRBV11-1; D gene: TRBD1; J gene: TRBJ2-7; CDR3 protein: CASSKRQGLDEQYF; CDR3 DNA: TGTGCCAGCAGCAAGAGACAGGGCCTCGACGAGCAGTACTTC
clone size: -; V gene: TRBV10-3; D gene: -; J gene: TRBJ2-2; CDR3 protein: CAISSDTGELFF; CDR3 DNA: TGTGCCATCAGTTCGGACACCGGGGAGCTGTTTTTT
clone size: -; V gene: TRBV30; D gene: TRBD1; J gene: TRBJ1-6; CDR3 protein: CAWSRQGNSPLHF; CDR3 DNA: TGTGCCTGGAGTCGACAGGGTAATTCACCCCTCCACTTT
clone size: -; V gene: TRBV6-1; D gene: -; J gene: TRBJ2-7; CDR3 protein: CASTLSSYEQYF; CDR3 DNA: TGTGCCAGCACTCTCAGCTCCTACGAGCAGTACTTC
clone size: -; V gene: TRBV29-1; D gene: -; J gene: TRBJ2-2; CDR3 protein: CSVGGPGIVTGELFF; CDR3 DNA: TGCAGCGTGGGAGGCCCAGGTATCGTTACCGGGGAGCTGTTTTTT
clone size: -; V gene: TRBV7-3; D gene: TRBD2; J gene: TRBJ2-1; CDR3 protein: CASSPTSVAEAQFF; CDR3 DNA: TGTGCCAGCAGCCCAACTAGCGTCGCTGAGGCGCAGTTCTTC
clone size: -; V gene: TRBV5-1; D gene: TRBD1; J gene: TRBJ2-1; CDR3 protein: CASSFGQGNNEQFF; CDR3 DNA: TGCGCCAGCAGCTTTGGACAGGGGAACAATGAGCAGTTCTTC
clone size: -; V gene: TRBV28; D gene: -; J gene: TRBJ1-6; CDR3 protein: CASSLSGQINSPLHF; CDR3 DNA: TGCGCCAGCAGTTTATCTGGACAGATAAATTCACCCCTCCACTTT
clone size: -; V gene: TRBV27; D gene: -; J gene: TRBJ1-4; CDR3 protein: CASSLGGTTTNEKLFF; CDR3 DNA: TGTGCCAGCAGTTTGGGGGGAACTACAACTAATGAAAAACTGTTTTTT
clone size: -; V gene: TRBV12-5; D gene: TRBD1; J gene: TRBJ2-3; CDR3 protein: CASAWTGGTDTQYF; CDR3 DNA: TGTGCTAGTGCCTGGACAGGGGGGACAGATACGCAGTATTTT
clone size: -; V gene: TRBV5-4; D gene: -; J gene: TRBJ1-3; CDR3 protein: CASSTKQNIGNTIYF; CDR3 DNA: TGTGCCAGCAGCACAAAACAAAACATCGGAAACACCATATATTTT
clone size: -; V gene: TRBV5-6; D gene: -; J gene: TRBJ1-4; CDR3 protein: CASSAIGGRTNEKLFF; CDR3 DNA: TGTGCCAGCAGCGCTATTGGGGGCCGAACTAATGAAAAACTGTTTTTT
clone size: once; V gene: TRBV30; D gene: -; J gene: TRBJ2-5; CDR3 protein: CAWTGLGLGETQYF; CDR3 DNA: TGTGCCTGGACCGGTCTGGGCTTAGGAGAGACCCAGTACTTC
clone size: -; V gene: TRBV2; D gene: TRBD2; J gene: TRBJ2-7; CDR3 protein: CASRWLAGVYEQYF; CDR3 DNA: TGTGCCAGCAGATGGCTAGCGGGAGTTTACGAGCAGTACTTC
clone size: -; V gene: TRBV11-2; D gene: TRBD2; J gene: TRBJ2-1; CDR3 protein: CASRRSGDEQFF; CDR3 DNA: TGTGCCAGCAGAAGAAGCGGGGATGAGCAGTTCTTC
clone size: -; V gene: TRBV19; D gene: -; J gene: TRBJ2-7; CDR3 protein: CASAPGPSYEQYF; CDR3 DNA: TGTGCCAGCGCCCCTGGGCCCTCCTACGAGCAGTACTTC
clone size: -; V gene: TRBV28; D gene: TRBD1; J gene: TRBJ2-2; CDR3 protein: CASEKGQGGELFF; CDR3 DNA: TGTGCCAGCGAAAAAGGACAGGGAGGGGAGCTGTTTTTT
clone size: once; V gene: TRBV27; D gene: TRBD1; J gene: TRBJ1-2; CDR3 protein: CASSPQTGPYGYTF; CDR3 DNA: TGTGCCAGCAGTCCGCAGACAGGGCCCTATGGCTACACCTTC
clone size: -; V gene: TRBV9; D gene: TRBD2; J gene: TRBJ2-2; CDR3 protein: CASSASLAGERGELFF; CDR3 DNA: TGTGCCAGCAGCGCGTCACTAGCGGGAGAACGCGGGGAGCTGTTTTTT
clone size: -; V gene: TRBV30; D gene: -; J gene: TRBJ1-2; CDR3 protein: CACRRGGYGYTF; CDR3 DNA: TGTGCCTGCAGGCGGGGGGGCTATGGCTACACCTTC
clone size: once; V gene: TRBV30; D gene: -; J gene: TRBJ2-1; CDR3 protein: CAWSILVDEQFF; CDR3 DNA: TGTGCCTGGAGTATTTTAGTGGATGAGCAGTTCTTC
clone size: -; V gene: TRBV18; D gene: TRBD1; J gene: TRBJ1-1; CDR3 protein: CASSQQGYTEAFF; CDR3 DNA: TGTGCCAGCTCTCAACAGGGGTACACTGAAGCTTTCTTT
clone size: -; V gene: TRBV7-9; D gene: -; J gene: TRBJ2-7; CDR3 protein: CASSFGTLSNF; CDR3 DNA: TGTGCCAGCAGCTTCGGGACTCTCTCCAACTTC
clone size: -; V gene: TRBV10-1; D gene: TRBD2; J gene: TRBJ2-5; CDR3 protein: CASNRTERLAEGGGTQYF; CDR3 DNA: TGCGCCAGTAACCGGACCGAACGACTAGCGGAGGGGGGTGGGACCCAGTACTTC
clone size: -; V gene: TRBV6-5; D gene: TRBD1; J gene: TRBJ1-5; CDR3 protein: CASSKDRGSNQPQHF; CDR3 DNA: TGTGCCAGCAGTAAGGACAGGGGCAGCAATCAGCCCCAGCATTTT
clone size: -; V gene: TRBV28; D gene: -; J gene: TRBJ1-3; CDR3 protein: CASSLPAWGHSGNTIYF; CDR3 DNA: TGTGCCAGCAGTTTGCCAGCTTGGGGCCACTCTGGAAACACCATATATTTT
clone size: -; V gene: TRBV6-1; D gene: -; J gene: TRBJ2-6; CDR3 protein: CASSAQRADSGANVLTF; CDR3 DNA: TGTGCCAGCAGTGCTCAGCGGGCGGACTCTGGGGCCAACGTCCTGACTTTC
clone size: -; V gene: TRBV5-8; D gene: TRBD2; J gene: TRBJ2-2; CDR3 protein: CASTDLAGAVSGTGELFF; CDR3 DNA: TGTGCCAGCACCGACCTAGCGGGGGCGGTCTCGGGAACCGGGGAGCTGTTTTTT
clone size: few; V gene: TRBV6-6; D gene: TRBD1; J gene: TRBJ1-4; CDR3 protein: CASRTNWDRAEKLFF; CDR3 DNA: TGTGCCAGCAGGACCAATTGGGACAGAGCTGAAAAACTGTTTTTT